A selection of T cell receptor beta chains follows, all from one sample in a study of shared clonotypes between healthy human individuals. The assay was immunoSEQ multiplex PCR, and TCRdb's table has in-frame clones only and misses some. In the table there are more than 900,000 clones, 75% to 80% of which are singletons. Sequences were obtained from memory CD4+ T cells from PBMCs. These receptors all stem from a man aged 18 to 30 in good health. Some clones in this sample may be carry-over from other donors' samples. Both conserved end residues are part of each CDR3. Each record gives: D gene, clone size, V gene, J gene, CDR3 protein, CDR3 DNA. The D gene is left open where the match is weak. Rows may omit the clone size; those that give it use once, few, many or a size class.

d_gene: TRBD2; abundance: -; v_gene: TRBV30; j_gene: TRBJ2-5; CDR3aa: CAWSVHSSSLAGAETQYF; CDR3nt: TGTGCCTGGAGTGTACACTCCAGTAGTCTAGCGGGAGCGGAGACCCAGTACTTC
d_gene: -; abundance: once; v_gene: TRBV14; j_gene: TRBJ1-1; CDR3aa: CASSQGRGRRAFF; CDR3nt: TGTGCCAGCAGCCAAGGCCGAGGGAGGAGAGCTTTCTTT
d_gene: TRBD2; abundance: few; v_gene: TRBV5-1; j_gene: TRBJ2-5; CDR3aa: CASSRRTSGEEETQYF; CDR3nt: TGCGCCAGCAGCCGGCGGACTAGCGGAGAGGAAGAGACCCAGTACTTC
d_gene: -; abundance: -; v_gene: TRBV28; j_gene: TRBJ1-1; CDR3aa: CASSSPYGQNTEAFF; CDR3nt: TGTGCCAGCAGTTCCCCCTACGGTCAGAACACTGAAGCTTTCTTT
d_gene: -; abundance: -; v_gene: TRBV5-1; j_gene: TRBJ2-2; CDR3aa: CASSLDPAPGELFF; CDR3nt: TGCGCCAGCAGCTTGGACCCGGCTCCCGGGGAGCTGTTTTTT
d_gene: -; abundance: -; v_gene: TRBV7-9; j_gene: TRBJ1-4; CDR3aa: CASSLGGLVATNEKLFF; CDR3nt: TGTGCCAGCAGCTTAGGGGGACTAGTTGCAACTAATGAAAAACTGTTTTTT
d_gene: TRBD2; abundance: -; v_gene: TRBV28; j_gene: TRBJ2-3; CDR3aa: CASSSGTSANTQYF; CDR3nt: TGTGCCAGCAGTTCCGGGACTAGCGCAAATACGCAGTATTTT
d_gene: -; abundance: once; v_gene: TRBV7-3; j_gene: TRBJ2-1; CDR3aa: CASSLSGGSYNEQFF; CDR3nt: TGTGCCAGCAGCTTATCTGGTGGGTCCTACAATGAGCAGTTCTTC
d_gene: -; abundance: -; v_gene: TRBV6-5; j_gene: TRBJ1-4; CDR3aa: CASSLSGGTNEKLFF; CDR3nt: TGTGCCAGCAGTCTATCCGGGGGTACTAATGAAAAACTGTTTTTT
d_gene: TRBD1; abundance: once; v_gene: TRBV18; j_gene: TRBJ1-1; CDR3aa: CASSTSTGKNTEAFF; CDR3nt: TGTGCCAGCTCGACCTCGACAGGGAAGAACACTGAAGCTTTCTTT
d_gene: TRBD1; abundance: -; v_gene: TRBV5-4; j_gene: TRBJ1-1; CDR3aa: CASSLQGANTEAFF; CDR3nt: TGTGCCAGCAGCTTGCAGGGGGCGAACACTGAAGCTTTCTTT
d_gene: -; abundance: -; v_gene: TRBV5-1; j_gene: TRBJ2-7; CDR3aa: CASSLAGTLYEQYF; CDR3nt: TGCGCCAGCAGCTTGGCCGGGACCCTCTACGAGCAGTACTTC
d_gene: TRBD2; abundance: few; v_gene: TRBV6-5; j_gene: TRBJ2-1; CDR3aa: CASDKREGYNEQFF; CDR3nt: TGTGCCAGCGATAAGCGGGAGGGTTACAATGAGCAGTTCTTC
d_gene: -; abundance: -; v_gene: TRBV29-1; j_gene: TRBJ1-2; CDR3aa: CSVEMGPGYTF; CDR3nt: TGCAGCGTTGAAATGGGGCCCGGCTACACCTTC
d_gene: -; abundance: -; v_gene: TRBV21-1; j_gene: TRBJ2-3; CDR3aa: CASSPMHKRLAGVCTDTQYF; CDR3nt: TGTGCCAGCAGCCCAATGCACAAACGACTAGCGGGGGTTTGCACAGATACGCAGTATTTT
d_gene: TRBD1; abundance: -; v_gene: TRBV18; j_gene: TRBJ1-1; CDR3aa: CASSQGTAEAFF; CDR3nt: TGTGCCAGCTCACAAGGGACAGCGGAAGCTTTCTTT
d_gene: TRBD2; abundance: -; v_gene: TRBV6-6; j_gene: TRBJ2-3; CDR3aa: CASSPTSGSTNTQYF; CDR3nt: TGTGCCAGCAGCCCCACTAGCGGGAGCACAAATACGCAGTATTTT
d_gene: -; abundance: -; v_gene: TRBV15; j_gene: TRBJ1-3; CDR3aa: CATSSRRASSGNTIYF; CDR3nt: TGTGCCACCAGCTCCCGCCGGGCAAGCTCTGGAAACACCATATATTTT
d_gene: -; abundance: few; v_gene: TRBV7-9; j_gene: TRBJ1-2; CDR3aa: CASTNAPGGGGYTF; CDR3nt: TGTGCCAGCACCAACGCCCCGGGAGGAGGCGGCTACACCTTC
d_gene: -; abundance: -; v_gene: TRBV9; j_gene: TRBJ2-3; CDR3aa: CASSVGLVGSQDTQYF; CDR3nt: TGTGCCAGCAGCGTAGGGCTTGTGGGTTCTCAAGATACGCAGTATTTT
d_gene: -; abundance: -; v_gene: TRBV14; j_gene: TRBJ2-7; CDR3aa: CASSRSGPYEQYF; CDR3nt: TGTGCCAGCAGCCGTAGTGGCCCCTACGAGCAGTACTTC
d_gene: -; abundance: -; v_gene: TRBV9; j_gene: TRBJ2-2; CDR3aa: CASSVEGSAITGELFF; CDR3nt: TGTGCCAGCAGCGTAGAAGGTAGCGCAATCACCGGGGAGCTGTTTTTT
d_gene: -; abundance: few; v_gene: TRBV5-1; j_gene: TRBJ2-5; CDR3aa: CASTDLDRIETQYF; CDR3nt: TGCGCCAGCACGGACTTGGACCGGATAGAGACCCAGTACTTC
d_gene: -; abundance: -; v_gene: TRBV2; j_gene: TRBJ1-1; CDR3aa: CASSEGVSGDTEAFF; CDR3nt: TGTGCCAGCAGTGAAGGTGTATCGGGGGACACTGAAGCTTTCTTT
d_gene: TRBD1; abundance: -; v_gene: TRBV11-1; j_gene: TRBJ2-1; CDR3aa: CASSPGGYNEQFF; CDR3nt: TGTGCCAGCAGCCCAGGGGGTTACAATGAGCAGTTCTTC
d_gene: TRBD1; abundance: -; v_gene: TRBV7-9; j_gene: TRBJ2-3; CDR3aa: CASSLGTGLDTQYF; CDR3nt: TGTGCCAGCAGCTTAGGGACAGGATTGGATACGCAGTATTTT
d_gene: TRBD2; abundance: -; v_gene: TRBV5-1; j_gene: TRBJ2-1; CDR3aa: CASSLVSGSYAEQFF; CDR3nt: TGCGCCAGCAGCTTGGTTAGCGGGAGTTACGCTGAGCAGTTCTTC
d_gene: -; abundance: many; v_gene: TRBV28; j_gene: TRBJ2-7; CDR3aa: CASRGRGASYEQYF; CDR3nt: TGTGCCAGCCGCGGAAGGGGGGCCTCCTACGAGCAGTACTTC
d_gene: TRBD2; abundance: -; v_gene: TRBV5-1; j_gene: TRBJ2-5; CDR3aa: CASSVTSGQETQYF; CDR3nt: TGCGCCAGCAGCGTGACTAGCGGTCAAGAGACCCAGTACTTC
d_gene: -; abundance: few; v_gene: TRBV18; j_gene: TRBJ1-1; CDR3aa: CASSPVGNTEAFF; CDR3nt: TGTGCCAGCTCACCAGTAGGAAACACTGAAGCTTTCTTT
d_gene: TRBD2; abundance: -; v_gene: TRBV4-2; j_gene: TRBJ2-7; CDR3aa: CASSVASGSVDEQYF; CDR3nt: TGTGCCAGCAGCGTGGCTAGCGGGAGTGTCGACGAGCAGTACTTC
d_gene: -; abundance: -; v_gene: TRBV12-5; j_gene: TRBJ1-1; CDR3aa: CASGLVHDRTLTEAFF; CDR3nt: TGTGCTAGTGGTTTGGTACACGACAGGACCCTCACTGAAGCTTTCTTT
d_gene: TRBD2; abundance: -; v_gene: TRBV11-2; j_gene: TRBJ2-5; CDR3aa: CASSFSSGAGQETQYF; CDR3nt: TGTGCCAGCAGCTTCAGTAGCGGGGCGGGCCAAGAGACCCAGTACTTC
d_gene: TRBD1; abundance: few; v_gene: TRBV28; j_gene: TRBJ2-7; CDR3aa: CASSPRDSNGNEQYF; CDR3nt: TGTGCCAGCAGTCCCCGGGACAGTAATGGGAACGAGCAGTACTTC
d_gene: -; abundance: -; v_gene: TRBV28; j_gene: TRBJ2-3; CDR3aa: CASSLPQGATDTQYF; CDR3nt: TGTGCCAGCAGCTTACCCCAAGGAGCCACAGATACGCAGTATTTT
d_gene: -; abundance: -; v_gene: TRBV25-1; j_gene: TRBJ1-4; CDR3aa: CASSDPRGPNEKLFF; CDR3nt: TGTGCCAGCAGTGACCCCAGGGGCCCTAATGAAAAACTGTTTTTT
d_gene: -; abundance: few; v_gene: TRBV5-1; j_gene: TRBJ1-3; CDR3aa: CASSPESGNTIYF; CDR3nt: TGCGCCAGCAGCCCAGAGTCTGGAAACACCATATATTTT
d_gene: -; abundance: few; v_gene: TRBV7-9; j_gene: TRBJ1-4; CDR3aa: CASSSYEKLFF; CDR3nt: TGTGCCAGCAGCTCGTATGAAAAACTGTTTTTT
d_gene: -; abundance: -; v_gene: TRBV28; j_gene: TRBJ2-1; CDR3aa: CASSSLNWLRNEQFF; CDR3nt: TGTGCCAGCAGTTCCCTGAACTGGCTTAGAAATGAGCAGTTCTTC
d_gene: TRBD2; abundance: -; v_gene: TRBV5-6; j_gene: TRBJ2-5; CDR3aa: CASSLLAGGRETQYF; CDR3nt: TGTGCCAGCAGCCTCCTAGCGGGAGGACGCGAGACCCAGTACTTC
d_gene: -; abundance: -; v_gene: TRBV10-3; j_gene: TRBJ2-1; CDR3aa: CATLGGGGLYNEQFF; CDR3nt: TGTGCCACCCTAGGGGGAGGGGGGCTCTACAATGAGCAGTTCTTC
d_gene: -; abundance: -; v_gene: TRBV5-5; j_gene: TRBJ1-2; CDR3aa: CASSWPPGVYGYTF; CDR3nt: TGTGCCAGCAGCTGGCCGCCAGGGGTCTATGGCTACACCTTC
d_gene: TRBD2; abundance: -; v_gene: TRBV7-8; j_gene: TRBJ2-7; CDR3aa: CASSLSASGAGQYF; CDR3nt: TGTGCCAGCAGCTTATCGGCTAGCGGGGCAGGGCAGTACTTC
d_gene: TRBD1; abundance: once; v_gene: TRBV15; j_gene: TRBJ1-4; CDR3aa: CATRRQGNEKLFF; CDR3nt: TGTGCCACCCGTAGACAGGGCAATGAAAAACTGTTTTTT
d_gene: TRBD2; abundance: -; v_gene: TRBV18; j_gene: TRBJ2-1; CDR3aa: CASSPGGGSSYNEQFF; CDR3nt: TGTGCCAGCTCACCCGGCGGGGGGAGCTCCTACAATGAGCAGTTCTTC
d_gene: -; abundance: few; v_gene: TRBV30; j_gene: TRBJ2-2; CDR3aa: CAWSKGGGGLTGELFF; CDR3nt: TGTGCCTGGAGTAAGGGGGGAGGCGGGCTCACCGGGGAGCTGTTTTTT
d_gene: -; abundance: -; v_gene: TRBV5-6; j_gene: TRBJ2-7; CDR3aa: CASSPNRGRQTMWSEQYF; CDR3nt: TGTGCCAGCAGCCCTAATAGAGGACGGCAGACGATGTGGAGCGAGCAGTACTTC
d_gene: -; abundance: -; v_gene: TRBV7-9; j_gene: TRBJ2-1; CDR3aa: CASSFGPNNEQFF; CDR3nt: TGTGCCAGCAGCTTTGGACCAAACAATGAGCAGTTCTTC
d_gene: -; abundance: -; v_gene: TRBV6-5; j_gene: TRBJ1-2; CDR3aa: CASSRNDGTYGYTF; CDR3nt: TGTGCCAGCAGCCGAAATGACGGGACTTATGGCTACACCTTC
d_gene: TRBD1; abundance: few; v_gene: TRBV18; j_gene: TRBJ2-4; CDR3aa: CASSLGQGIEAKNIQYF; CDR3nt: TGTGCCAGCTCACTGGGACAGGGAATTGAGGCCAAAAACATTCAGTACTTC
d_gene: -; abundance: -; v_gene: TRBV7-8; j_gene: TRBJ1-1; CDR3aa: CASSLEQTNTEAFF; CDR3nt: TGTGCCAGCAGCTTAGAACAGACGAACACTGAAGCTTTCTTT